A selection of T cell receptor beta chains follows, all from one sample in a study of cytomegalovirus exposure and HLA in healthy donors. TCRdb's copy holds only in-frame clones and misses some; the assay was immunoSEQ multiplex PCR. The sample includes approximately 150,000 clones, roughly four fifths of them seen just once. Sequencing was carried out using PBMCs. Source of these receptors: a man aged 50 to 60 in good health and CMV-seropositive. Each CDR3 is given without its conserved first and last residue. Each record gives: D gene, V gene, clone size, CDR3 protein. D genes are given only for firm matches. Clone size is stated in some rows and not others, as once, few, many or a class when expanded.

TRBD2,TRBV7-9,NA,ASRAIAGGDYNEQF
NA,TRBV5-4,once,ASSMTGSLRSMNTEAF
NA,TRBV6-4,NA,ASSEDTTKNIQY
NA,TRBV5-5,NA,ASSLSGDYGYT
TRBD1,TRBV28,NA,ASSSPGQSSGANVLT
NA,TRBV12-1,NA,ASSSQGVLTDTQY
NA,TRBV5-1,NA,ASSSYIGQGITNVLT
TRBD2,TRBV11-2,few,ASSLKLAGVEGLF
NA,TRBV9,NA,ASSVGSGNEKLF
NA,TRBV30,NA,AWSGGRLVNSPLH
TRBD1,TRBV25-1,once,ASQGVGKETQY
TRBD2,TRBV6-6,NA,ASRQLAGGTDTQY
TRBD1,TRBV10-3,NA,AISRTGGVYEQY
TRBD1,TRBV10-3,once,AISDRGAVYYGYT
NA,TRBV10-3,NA,AISESILVSGHNEQF
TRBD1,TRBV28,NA,ASSLRQGGPYEAF
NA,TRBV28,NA,ASSPPYSNQPQH
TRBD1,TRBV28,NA,ASSPQGVVQPQH
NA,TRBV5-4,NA,ASSLGGRETQY
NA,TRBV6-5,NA,ASSYGSQTGYNEQF
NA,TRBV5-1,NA,ASSFSGDTGELF
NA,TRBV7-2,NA,ASSLEGLTRGEQY
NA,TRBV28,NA,ASSSAQLALSKTQY
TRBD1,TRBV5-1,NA,ASREGTGGSAEQY
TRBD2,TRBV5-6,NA,ASSSSLLAGQETQY
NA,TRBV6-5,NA,ASSYSGWSSYNEQF
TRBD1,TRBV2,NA,ASRETGAGNTIY
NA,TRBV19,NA,ASSIDGESGELF
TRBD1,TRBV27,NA,ASSLSPRQGPTDTQY
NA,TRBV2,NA,ASSGEAGGNQPQH
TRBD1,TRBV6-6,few,ASSTGEIGNIQY
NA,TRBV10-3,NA,AISEGAPYEQY
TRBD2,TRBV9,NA,ASSVWREADTQY
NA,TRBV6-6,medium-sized,ASSRTENTEAF
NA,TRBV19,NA,ASSIPGQSWETQY